This is a list of T cell receptor beta chains from one sample in a study of cytomegalovirus exposure and HLA in healthy donors. Measured with immunoSEQ multiplex PCR; TCRdb has only the in-frame clones, and not every one. The table has about 200,000 clones, roughly 80% seen once. What was sequenced was PBMCs. These receptors came from a girl aged 2-15 years in good health and CMV-seronegative. The CDR3 runs from the conserved cysteine through the conserved F or W. D genes are given only for firm matches. Clone size, where shown, is once, few, many, or a class for clones that have expanded.

>.|TRBJ2-3|.|TRBV5-8
CASSLGLGADTQYF
TGTGCCAGCAGCTTGGGACTAGGTGCAGATACGCAGTATTTT
>TRBD2|TRBJ2-7|few|TRBV30
CAWSPGGGSYEQYF
TGTGCCTGGAGTCCGGGGGGGGGCTCCTACGAGCAGTACTTC
>.|TRBJ2-6|.|TRBV19
CASSPPVSGANVLTF
TGTGCCAGTAGTCCGCCGGTCTCTGGGGCCAACGTCCTGACTTTC
>.|TRBJ1-2|.|TRBV5-1
CASSLVVSHSYGYTF
TGCGCCAGCAGCTTGGTTGTCAGCCACAGCTATGGCTACACCTTC
>TRBD1|TRBJ2-5|.|TRBV25-1
CASRETGAVVETQYF
TGTGCCAGCAGGGAAACAGGGGCCGTCGTAGAGACCCAGTACTTC
>.|TRBJ1-1|few|TRBV7-2
CASSLYPTWAPYTEAFF
TGTGCCAGCAGCTTGTACCCAACCTGGGCCCCGTACACTGAAGCTTTCTTT
>TRBD1|TRBJ2-7|.|TRBV18
CASSLPGQGTLKQYF
TGTGCCAGCTCCCTCCCGGGACAGGGGACGCTCAAGCAGTACTTC
>TRBD1|TRBJ1-5|.|TRBV19
CASSTYRGGNQPQHF
TGTGCCAGTAGTACTTACAGGGGAGGCAATCAGCCCCAGCATTTT
>TRBD1|TRBJ1-2|.|TRBV25-1
CASSGQGVLYGYTF
TGTGCCAGCAGTGGACAGGGGGTCCTCTATGGCTACACCTTC
>.|TRBJ2-7|.|TRBV2
CASSEFAAVSDYEQYF
TGTGCCAGCAGTGAATTCGCGGCGGTCTCGGACTACGAGCAGTACTTC
>TRBD1|TRBJ1-4|.|TRBV5-1
CASSFGDRGLEKLFF
TGCGCCAGCAGCTTCGGGGACAGGGGGCTTGAAAAACTATTTTTT
>TRBD1|TRBJ2-7|.|TRBV5-1
CASSLVGQGIEQYF
TGCGCCAGCAGCTTGGTGGGACAGGGCATCGAGCAGTACTTC
>.|TRBJ2-1|.|TRBV21-1
CASSKAIVTPLYNEQFF
TGTGCCAGCAGCAAAGCCATTGTGACTCCTCTCTACAATGAGCAGTTCTTC
>TRBD1|TRBJ1-3|.|TRBV6-6
CASLGQGTNTIYF
TGTGCCAGCCTCGGACAGGGGACAAACACCATATATTTT
>.|TRBJ2-3|.|TRBV19
CASSSQGRTDTQYF
TGTGCCAGTAGTTCACAGGGACGCACAGATACGCAGTATTTT
>TRBD2|TRBJ2-7|.|TRBV27
CASSSGLAGGNYEQYF
TGTGCCAGCAGTTCGGGACTAGCGGGGGGAAATTACGAGCAGTACTTC
>TRBD2|TRBJ2-5|.|TRBV29-1
CSVEVLAGETQYF
TGCAGCGTTGAGGTTCTAGCGGGAGAGACCCAGTACTTC
>TRBD2|TRBJ2-3|.|TRBV7-9
CASSLVLAGGQDTQYF
TGTGCCAGCAGCTTAGTGCTAGCGGGAGGGCAAGATACGCAGTATTTT
>TRBD1|TRBJ1-2|.|TRBV4-2
CASSQERTGSTYGYTF
TGTGCCAGCAGCCAAGAAAGGACAGGGAGCACCTATGGCTACACCTTC
>.|TRBJ2-2|.|TRBV29-1
CSGTENTGELFF
TGCAGCGGGACAGAGAACACCGGGGAGCTGTTTTTT
>.|TRBJ2-7|.|TRBV18
CASSPYWADTYEQYF
TGTGCCAGCTCACCATATTGGGCAGACACCTACGAGCAGTACTTC
>TRBD1|TRBJ2-1|.|TRBV27
CASSFPGQGNNEQFF
TGTGCCAGCAGTTTCCCGGGACAGGGAAACAATGAGCAGTTCTTC
>TRBD2|TRBJ2-5|.|TRBV18
CASSPTSGTYQETQYF
TGTGCCAGCTCCCCCACTAGCGGGACGTACCAAGAGACCCAGTACTTC
>.|TRBJ1-5|.|TRBV5-6
CASSLSQSNQPQHF
TGTGCCAGCAGCTTGTCACAGAGCAATCAGCCCCAGCATTTT
>.|TRBJ2-3|.|TRBV9
CASSVGSRADTQYF
TGTGCCAGCAGCGTAGGGTCCCGGGCAGATACGCAGTATTTT
>TRBD1|TRBJ2-1|.|TRBV10-3
CAIGQGQANSYNEQFF
TGTGCCATCGGTCAGGGACAGGCGAATTCCTACAATGAGCAGTTCTTC
>.|TRBJ1-2|few|TRBV4-1
CASSHGRDGDGYTF
TGCGCCAGCAGCCACGGCAGGGATGGAGATGGCTACACCTTC
>.|TRBJ1-1|.|TRBV5-1
CASSSFGLMNTEAFF
TGCGCCAGCAGCTCCTTTGGCCTTATGAACACTGAAGCTTTCTTT
>.|TRBJ1-2|.|TRBV19
CASSIGQIDGYTF
TGTGCCAGTAGTATCGGACAGATCGATGGCTACACCTTC
>.|TRBJ2-2|.|TRBV6-1
CASSEVGRNTGELFF
TGTGCCAGCAGTGAAGTAGGGAGGAACACCGGGGAGCTGTTTTTT
>.|TRBJ2-5|.|TRBV5-4
CASSPGRSAQVETQYF
TGTGCCAGCAGCCCTGGACGTAGCGCCCAGGTCGAGACCCAGTACTTC
>TRBD2|TRBJ2-3|.|TRBV19
CASSIAPSGGTDTQYF
TGTGCCAGTAGTATAGCCCCCTCGGGAGGGACAGATACGCAGTATTTT
>TRBD1|TRBJ1-2|.|TRBV2
CASSTTGVNGYTF
TGCGCCAGCAGTACTACAGGGGTGAATGGCTACACCTTC
>TRBD2|TRBJ2-1|.|TRBV19
CASRLAGVYNEQFF
TGTGCCAGTCGACTAGCGGGGGTTTACAATGAGCAGTTCTTC
>.|TRBJ2-1|.|TRBV6-1
CASTPLKLSYNEQFF
TGTGCCAGCACCCCTCTGAAGCTCTCCTACAATGAGCAGTTCTTC